The TCR beta chain under discussion was sequenced for a study of cytomegalovirus exposure and HLA in healthy donors. PCR was performed using 60 Vbeta and 13 Jbeta primers. TCRdb keeps only in-frame clones here, not all; method: immunoSEQ multiplex PCR. This table holds about 100,000 clones, roughly 76% found once. Germline CDR1 SGHNT, CDR2 YYREEE (reference sequence). The trim removed 4 bases at V and 5 bases at J, leaving 8 bases unmatched. This CDR3 spans 14 amino acids. The clonotype was recovered from a man aged 40-49 years in good health and CMV-seronegative. The chain recombines TRBV5-4 with TRBJ1-2; 7 positions agree with TRBD1. Sequenced input: PBMCs. The CDR3 here is CASSTAGTEYGYTF. The CDR3 DNA sequence: TGTGCCAGCAGCACCGCCGGGACAGAGTATGGCTACACCTTC.